Sequencing of this TCR beta chain was carried out in a study of cytomegalovirus exposure and HLA in healthy donors (dated by TCRdb to about 2017). In the study overall: According to an earlier analysis of a few hundred of the donors, some 180 million T cells yielded 90 million to 130 million unique TCR beta sequences and around 280 Gb of sequence data. An early release covering roughly 600 HLA-typed donors comprised approximately 290 gigabases of sequencing data and 85 million to 100 million unique TCR sequences. Among the 398 genotyped donors, around 79% belonged to the genetic ancestry cluster associated with self-reported Caucasian donors. The aim of the study was to test whether cataloging public T cell receptors could identify signatures of past pathogen exposure. Using immunosequencing, the study profiled T cell repertoires from 640 or so subjects and related those repertoires to cytomegalovirus serostatus. Besides the first cohort of roughly 700 subjects, a separate validation cohort made up of 120 different subjects was used. To predict cytomegalovirus infection status, the study combined high-throughput TCR immunosequencing, statistical association of individual TCRs with disease status, and machine learning. A later analysis re-examined previously published TCR beta repertoires from roughly 650 donors and added high-resolution HLA genotyping to investigate patterns of TCR occurrence. Rather than drawing on any new phenotypic data, the later analysis identified candidate immune exposures from TCR beta sequences and the way those sequences occurred across donors. An earlier analysis of some 500 of the donors used high-throughput TCR beta sequencing to judge whether each TCR beta V gene segment behaved as functional or pseudogenic. Donor age, sex, ethnicity and CMV serostatus were compiled together with the repertoire data. In a later genetic analysis, genome-wide SNP genotypes for about 55% of the 666 donors were used, and that subset was treated as a discovery cohort. Every discovery cohort repertoire had been produced on one sequencing platform. HLA typing covered class I and class II loci at four-digit resolution. The number of typed donors differed by locus: about 620-640 for A, B, C, DRB1 and DQB1; roughly 510 for DQA1; 606 for DPA1; and about 470 for DPB1. Several DR-DQ haplotypes were handled as single units for association and clustering because linkage in the cohort was strong. Across some 400 genotyped donors of the cohort, an average of about 240,000 unique TCR beta nucleotide sequences per donor were sequenced, and roughly 17% of those sequences were non-productive.

The library was produced with the immunoSEQ multiplex PCR assay. For the multiplex PCR, a mixture combining 60 forward primers for TCR Vbeta segments and 13 reverse primers for TCR Jbeta segments was used. The CDR3 region of rearranged TCR beta genes was amplified from genomic DNA by a multiplex PCR assay. Amplified TCR beta libraries were sequenced as 87-base-pair reads on the Illumina HiSeq System. On the authors' methods: In a later analysis, approximately 74 million unique TCR beta chains were counted across the 650 to 700 repertoires, and approximately 11 million of these chains were shared by at least two donors. Raw reads were error-corrected and collapsed into unique sequences with a nearest-neighbor algorithm that merged closely related sequences to remove PCR and sequencing errors. CDR3 sequences were aligned to IMGT reference sequences to assign V, D and J gene segments. Each retained sequence needed at least a six-nucleotide match to both a V gene segment and a J gene segment. Rearrangements were called productive when the CDR3 lacked stop codons and stayed in frame with V and J; all others were non-productive. Following IMGT convention, CDR3 was defined as the stretch from the second conserved V-encoded cysteine to the conserved J-encoded phenylalanine. The earlier analysis of 587 of the donors excluded sequences that lacked an unambiguous match to a single V gene segment. An earlier analysis of about 600 of the donors called V segments functional above 56.7% productive rearrangements and segregating when the between-donor standard deviation exceeded 5%. To diagnose cytomegalovirus status from the catalog of TCR beta chain sequences, a statistical classification framework was built. V and J gene assignment, in a later analysis, came from comparing TCR nucleotide sequences with IMGT/GENE-DB human TR gene sequences. Using the TCRdist pipeline, a later analysis assigned CDR3 sequences along with most-parsimonious VDJ recombination scenarios. In a later analysis, each TCR beta chain was defined by its CDR3 amino acid sequence together with its V-gene family, and reads lacking a unique V-gene family were excluded. A later analysis removed 500 to 600 highly shared, low-generation-probability nucleotide sequences to deal with suspected cross-contamination and a sequencing artifact. A later analysis calculated a clonal expansion index for each public chain from normalized within-repertoire ranks of inferred template counts. In a later analysis, generation probabilities were computed with a VDJ recombination model fitted to out-of-frame rearrangements, and the resulting probabilities were checked against IGoR. Hypergeometric tests were used in a later analysis to score TCR-TCR, TCR-HLA and TCR-CMV co-occurrence, with a repertoire-size bias correction applied to the TCR pairs. False discovery rates were estimated in a later analysis by permuting HLA or CMV assignments 20 times. In a later analysis, co-occurring TCRs were grouped using DBSCAN, with TCRdist sequence similarity added in when clustering inside HLA-allele-positive subsets. Repertoires with fewer than 30,000 or more than 120,000 public chains, plus five repertoires with anomalous nucleotide sharing, were excluded from co-occurrence clustering. This is the immuneACCESS table as TCRdb keeps it, with only in-frame sequences that have V and J called. A part of the clones is gone; compared with another copy, unresolved V genes explain less than half, and the rest is unexplained. D and trimming come from the DNA, and the V and J calls and clone size come from that table. For this sample the table gives over 85,000 clones, of which around 68% were detected only once. The ten biggest clones cover about 1.2% of the sample.

CDR1 is given as ENHRY and CDR2 as SYGVKD, both from the germline V gene. Germline trimming amounts to 6 bases on V and 8 bases on J, with 6 as the count of junction bases outside the gene matches. There are 15 amino acids in the CDR3, from cysteine to phenylalanine inclusive. Kept here is only the CDR3 DNA, which spans 45 bases and is read in frame from base 1. The cohort consisted of more than 650 healthy bone marrow donors. Cohort members were all nominally healthy when sampled, although unrecorded immune exposures were likely present. The donor was CMV seronegative and was included in the group of approximately 350 seronegative cohort members. A peripheral blood sample was collected from each donor, and TCR beta sequencing was performed on peripheral blood mononuclear cells. Genomic DNA was extracted from the blood cell samples with the Qiagen DNeasy Blood Extraction Kit. Study-wide findings and limitations: The authors suggested that the approach could potentially be extended to other disease states and immunological phenotypes. Some 16 rarely observed V segments, including chromosome 9 orphons, were excluded from the earlier analysis of a few hundred of the donors because counts were too low. While some public TCRs were present in many individuals, most TCR sequences turned up only very rarely across donors. According to a later genetic analysis, donors in an Asian-associated ancestry cluster had fewer N-insertions in productive TCRs than the approximately 630-donor mean. A cluster of highly shared sequence variants was judged likely to be a technical artifact of the sequencing pipeline. An earlier analysis of approximately 590 of the donors showed that most TCR beta V segments appeared in productive rearrangements either about 87% or about 30% of the time, which broadly matched IMGT annotations. Because HLA typing was unavailable for some donors at each locus, only the typed subset was used in association tests. The only immune exposure information available for the cohort was CMV serostatus. When HLA alleles, especially DR and DQ, strongly co-occurred, TCR associations were difficult to assign to individual alleles. In vitro tests confirmed that a few of the cytomegalovirus-associated TCR beta chains recognize cytomegalovirus antigens. Correlated functional status among segregating V segments might reflect linkage disequilibrium, but an unknown experimental factor could not be ruled out. According to a later analysis, most CMV-associated TCR beta chains appeared to be HLA-restricted, and the HLA associations seemed to be driven largely by CMV exposure. According to a later analysis, TCR association rates differed among HLA loci, with DRB1 alleles showing the most associated TCRs and HLA-C alleles showing the fewest. A further reported finding was that TCR beta sequences accurately predicted the HLA-A and HLA-B alleles for most subjects in the first cohort. The study listed 150 to 200 TCR beta chains as associated with cytomegalovirus. A later analysis associated about 17,000 TCR beta sequences with specific HLA alleles at a false discovery rate of 0.05. Some IMGT-functional V segments, including TRBV6-2 and TRBV6-3, could not be distinguished by the 87-base-pair reads and were therefore excluded. A later analysis found that HLA-associated TCR beta chains were more clonally expanded and had lower generation probabilities than equally common non-associated chains. In this cohort, only TCR beta chains were sequenced, and detectable features were limited by the absence of alpha or paired-chain data. According to a later analysis, parvovirus B19, influenza, CMV and Epstein-Barr virus appeared linked to several top co-occurrence clusters. In both the original and validation cohorts, the classifier was reported to diagnose cytomegalovirus status with high specificity and sensitivity. Sequencing depth was assumed to be roughly uniform across donors in the presence/absence analyses, though that assumption may not hold. V-gene and J-gene trimming of TCR beta chains was associated with a missense DCLRE1C variant in a later genetic analysis, and the association was replicated in an independent cohort.

This clone was observed at least ten times. This receptor's antigen is unknown. No much larger clone is present one base from it, and per-base qualities are unavailable. This sequence originates from a female donor in good health and CMV-seronegative. The sequenced sample consisted of PBMCs. The rearranged chain carries TRBV10-3 and TRBJ2-1, with 14 bases matching TRBD2. The bases are TGTGCCATCAGCTCCGGGACTAGCGGGAGCTATGAGCAGTTCTTC. Its protein reads: CAISSGTSGSYEQFF.